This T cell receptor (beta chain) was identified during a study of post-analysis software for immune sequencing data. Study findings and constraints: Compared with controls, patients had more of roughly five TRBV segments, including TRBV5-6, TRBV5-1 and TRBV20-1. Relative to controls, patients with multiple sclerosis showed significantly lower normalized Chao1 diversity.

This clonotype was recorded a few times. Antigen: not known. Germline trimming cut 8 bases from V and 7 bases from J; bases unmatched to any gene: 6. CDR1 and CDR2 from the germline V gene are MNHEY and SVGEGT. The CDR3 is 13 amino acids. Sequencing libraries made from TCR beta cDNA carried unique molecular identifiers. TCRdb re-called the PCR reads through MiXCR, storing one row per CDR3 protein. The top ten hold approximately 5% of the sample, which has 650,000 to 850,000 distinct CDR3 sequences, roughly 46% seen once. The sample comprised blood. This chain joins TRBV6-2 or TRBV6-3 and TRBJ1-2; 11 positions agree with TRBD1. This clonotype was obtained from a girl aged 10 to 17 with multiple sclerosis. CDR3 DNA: TGTGCCAGCGGACAGGGGGCGCGAATTGGCTACACCTTC. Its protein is CASGQGARIGYTF.